The source of this T cell receptor beta chain is a study of metastatic and nonmetastatic thyroid tumors. The overall study: Both malignant and benign thyroid patients supplied peripheral blood and tumor or nodule tissue samples, across which the repertoires of these patients were then compared.

Original processing notes: The authors used CDR3 differences across clinicopathological groups to build a distant-metastasis classifier for papillary thyroid cancer. MiXCR re-clonotyped the PCR reads for TCRdb. The V and J calls here are based on TCRdb, not the publication. This table holds roughly 20,000 clones, over 30% found once. V was pared by 3 bases and J by 0 bases, with 21 bases between. In germline, CDR1 is SNHLY, CDR2 FYNNEI. The CDR3 is made up of 19 amino acids. Overall study results and limits: Patients with malignant thyroid tumors reportedly had significantly higher TCR beta diversity than those with benign nodules, in blood and tumor.

Before thyroid surgery, none of the patients had received any treatment. A remark on this clone: The antigen is not known.

The chain carries TRBV2 and TRBJ1-5; D not resolved. Source material: blood. The receptor was derived from a female donor with papillary thyroid cancer or a benign thyroid nodule (not recorded which). Some clones in this sample may be carry-over from other donors' samples. CDR3 residues: CASSEGSLRRLYSNQPQHF. CDR3 DNA sequence: TGTGCCAGCAGTGAGGGTAGTCTTAGGCGCCTCTATAGCAATCAGCCCCAGCATTTT.